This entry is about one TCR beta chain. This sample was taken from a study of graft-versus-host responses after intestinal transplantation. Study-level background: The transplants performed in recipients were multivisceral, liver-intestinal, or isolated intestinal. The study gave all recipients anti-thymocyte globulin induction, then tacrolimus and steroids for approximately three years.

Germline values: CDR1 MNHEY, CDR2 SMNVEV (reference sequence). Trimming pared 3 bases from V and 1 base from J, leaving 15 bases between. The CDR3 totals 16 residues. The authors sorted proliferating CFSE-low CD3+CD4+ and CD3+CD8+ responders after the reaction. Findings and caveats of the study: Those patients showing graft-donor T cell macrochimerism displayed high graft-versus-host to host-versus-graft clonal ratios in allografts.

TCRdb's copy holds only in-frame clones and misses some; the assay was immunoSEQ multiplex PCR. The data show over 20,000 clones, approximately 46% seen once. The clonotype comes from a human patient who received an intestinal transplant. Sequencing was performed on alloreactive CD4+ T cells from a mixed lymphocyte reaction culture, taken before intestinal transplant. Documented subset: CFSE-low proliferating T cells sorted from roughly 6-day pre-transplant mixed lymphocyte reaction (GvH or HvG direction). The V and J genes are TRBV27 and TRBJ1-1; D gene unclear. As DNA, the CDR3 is TGTGCCAGCAGTTTTGGAGGTCACAGAGGGAACACTGAAGCTTTCTTT. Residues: CASSFGGHRGNTEAFF.